A single sample gave rise to the 17 T cell receptor beta chains below, sequenced in a study of cytomegalovirus exposure and HLA in healthy donors listed by TCRdb under 2017. The method behind the library was the immunoSEQ multiplex PCR assay. For the multiplex PCR, a mixture combining 60 forward primers for TCR Vbeta segments and 13 reverse primers for TCR Jbeta segments was used. Sourced from immuneACCESS, this table was stored by TCRdb with only in-frame sequences that have V and J called. A share of the clones is absent; for the studies checked, an unresolved V gene accounts for under half, and the remainder has no known explanation. The sample records about 150,000 clones, 70% to 90% of which are singletons. Roughly 2.5% of the sample is held by the ten biggest clonotypes. The sequenced sample consisted of PBMCs. The receptor set was obtained from a man aged 25 to 40 in good health and CMV-seropositive.

This clone was seen just once. The J gene is TRBJ1-6, the V gene TRBV7-9; D perhaps matches TRBD1 (6 bases). This CDR3 region has 15 residues. Trimming cost V 4 bases and J 7 bases, with 14 bases left between them. Germline V gene sequence: CDR1 SEHNR, CDR2 FQNEAQ (reference sequence). In DNA, the CDR3 is TGTGCCAGCAGCTGGGGGGGGGCCTCGAATTCACCCCTCCACTTT. Its translation is CASSWGGASNSPLHF.

V gene TRBV14 combines with J gene TRBJ2-7, with D tentatively TRBD2 (6 bases). The CDR3 extends over 17 amino acids. Trimming left V 2 bases short and J 7 bases short, with 24 bases between. Germline V gene lookup returns CDR1 SGHDN and CDR2 FVKESK. CDR3 DNA sequence: TGTGCCAGCAGCCAAACCGGGATGGCCCGACCCAGCGGGGAGCAGTACTTC. Its translation: CASSQTGMARPSGEQYF.

V and J are TRBV6-5 and TRBJ2-3, with TRBD2 as a possible D gene (5 bases). CDR3 length equals 13 residues. The germline V gene has CDR1 MNHEY and CDR2 SVGAGI. Between the trimmed V and J ends, which lost 1 base and 5 bases, there was a span of 7 bases. The CDR3 region is CASSYFGGDTQYF. The CDR3, as DNA: TGTGCCAGCAGTTACTTCGGAGGAGATACGCAGTATTTT.

The chain combines TRBV28 with TRBJ2-7; 13 nucleotides agree with TRBD2. The CDR3 runs to 15 residues. Germline CDR1 is MDHEN and CDR2 is SYDVKM. V trimming: 6 bases; J trimming: 2 bases; junction bases outside the gene matches: 4. CDR3 nucleotides: TGTGCCAGCAGGGGGGGGACTAGCGGGACCTACGAGCAGTACTTC. Protein sequence: CASRGGTSGTYEQYF. Variable domain in full (rest from reference TRBV28 and TRBJ2-7): DVKVTQSSRYLVKRTGEKVFLECVQDMDHENMFWYRQDPGLGLRLIYFSYDVKMKEKGDIPEGYSVSREKKERFSLILESASTNQTSMYLCASRGGTSGTYEQYFGPGTRLTVT.

The gene calls are TRBV9 and TRBJ2-3; unclear D gene. The V gene lost 2 bases and the J gene lost 0 bases, with 10 bases spanning the gap. In germline, CDR1 is SGDLS, CDR2 YYNGEE. The CDR3 loop spans 15 amino acids. CDR3 residues: CASSVQASSTDTQYF. DNA for the CDR3: TGTGCCAGCAGCGTTCAGGCCAGTAGCACAGATACGCAGTATTTT.

The rearrangement uses TRBV4-1 and TRBJ2-7; D gene unclear. Germline CDR1 and CDR2: MGHRA and YSYEKL. With 1 base removed from V and 1 base from J, the gap between germline ends came to 8 bases. The CDR3 extends over 14 amino acids. CDR3 residues: CASSQAEISYEQYF. CDR3 sequence (DNA): TGCGCCAGCAGCCAAGCGGAGATTTCCTACGAGCAGTACTTC.

The chain uses TRBV4-3 and TRBJ2-3; 7 bases are a match to TRBD2. The germline CDR1 and CDR2 sequences are LGHNA and YSLEER. V lost 0 bases and J lost 7; bases outside the gene matches: 1. The CDR3 totals 13 residues. CDR3 residues: CASSQELAHTQYF. CDR3 bases: TGCGCCAGCAGCCAAGAACTAGCGCATACGCAGTATTTT.

The chain recombines TRBV5-1 with TRBJ2-5, with TRBD1 identical over 7 bases. The CDR3 length is 16 residues. In germline, CDR1 is SGHRS, CDR2 YFSETQ. V trimming: 5 bases; J trimming: 5 bases; junction bases outside the gene matches: 15. The CDR3 DNA follows: TGCGCCAGCAGTCCACTGGACAGGAACTTTCGGGAGACCCAGTACTTC. Translation: CASSPLDRNFRETQYF. The variable domain in full, completed from reference TRBV5-1 and TRBJ2-5, reads KAGVTQTPRYLIKTRGQQVTLSCSPISGHRSVSWYQQTPGQGLQFLFEYFSETQRNKGNFPGRFSGRQFSNSRSEMNVSTLELGDSALYLCASSPLDRNFRETQYFGPGTRLLVL.

The rearrangement uses TRBV9 and TRBJ1-2, with 8 bases identical to TRBD1. J lost 5 bases, V lost 3 bases, and 6 bases had no gene match. This CDR3 region has 14 residues. CDR1 and CDR2 from the germline V gene are SGDLS and YYNGEE. This CDR3 reads CASSETTGGYGYTF. The CDR3 DNA follows: TGTGCCAGCAGCGAAACAACAGGGGGATATGGCTACACCTTC.

V is TRBV4-3 and J is TRBJ1-2, with no clear D. Germline V gene sequence: CDR1 LGHNA, CDR2 YSLEER. Trimming left V 0 bases short and J 0 bases short, with 11 bases between. The CDR3 spans 16 residues. CDR3 bases: TGCGCCAGCAGCCAAGAGGGGAGATTGGCTAACTATGGCTACACCTTC. Translating gives CASSQEGRLANYGYTF.

The V call is TRBV4-3, the J call TRBJ2-3; 10 nucleotides align to TRBD1. Looked up from germline, CDR1 is LGHNA and CDR2 is YSLEER. Unmatched junction bases numbered 14, after V lost 0 bases and J lost 5 bases. This CDR3 spans 19 amino acids. The CDR3: CASSQDKGTGDKVIDTQYF. The CDR3 region has the DNA TGCGCCAGCAGCCAAGATAAGGGGACAGGGGATAAAGTAATAGATACGCAGTATTTT.

This clone was counted only a few times. Other DNA sequences in this specimen translate into the identical CDR3. The chain is built from TRBV9 and TRBJ2-1, with 9 bases identical to TRBD1. This CDR3 is built from 15 residues. Looked up from germline, CDR1 is SGDLS and CDR2 is YYNGEE. Losses at the gene ends were 3 bases for V and 4 bases for J; bases not matched to a gene: 5. For the CDR3, the DNA is TGTGCCAGCAGCGGCGGGACAGGGAGTTACAATGAGCAGTTCTTC. This codes for CASSGGTGSYNEQFF.

The V and J genes are TRBV18 and TRBJ1-3; 7 bases match TRBD1. The CDR3 spans 15 residues. J was trimmed by 2 bases and V by 3 bases; bases with no gene match: 4. Per the germline V gene, CDR1 is KGHSH and CDR2 is LQKENI. CDR3 DNA: TGTGCCAGCTCACCCACGGGACAGACTGGAAACACCATATATTTT. Its protein is CASSPTGQTGNTIYF. The full variable domain, in which reference TRBV18 and TRBJ1-3 provide the parts outside the CDR3, is NAGVMQNPRHLVRRRGQEARLRCSPMKGHSHVYWYRQLPEEGLKFMVYLQKENIIDESGMPKERFSAEFPKEGPSILRIQQVVRGDSAAYFCASSPTGQTGNTIYFGEGSWLTVV.

The genes are TRBV5-3 and TRBJ1-3, with D perhaps matching TRBD1 (6 bases). TRBV5-3 is noted as an ORF with a role that remains uncertain. V was shortened by 2 bases and J by 0 bases, with 12 bases between the two germline ends. The CDR3 is 16 amino acids. CDR3 coding DNA: TGTGCCAGAAGCTTTCACAGGGTTAACTCTGGAAACACCATATATTTT. As protein: CARSFHRVNSGNTIYF.

The chain links TRBV20-1 to TRBJ2-3, with TRBD2 as a possible D gene (6 bases). Germline-derived CDR1 and CDR2 are DFQATT and SNEGSKA (reference sequence). This CDR3 has 11 amino acids. Trimming removed 3 bases at V and 6 bases at J, with 7 bases between. The CDR3: CSARGLDTQYF. The CDR3 DNA reads as TGCAGTGCTAGGGGACTGGATACGCAGTATTTT.

This clone came up a few times. The rearrangement joins TRBV5-4 to TRBJ1-1, with D perhaps matching TRBD1 (6 bases). The CDR3 covers 14 residues. The germline V gene encodes CDR1 SGHNT and CDR2 YYREEE (reference sequence). Trimming took 4 bases from V and 0 from J, leaving 10 bases between them. This chain's CDR3 is CASSRGQMNTEAFF. The CDR3 DNA follows: TGTGCCAGCAGCCGTGGACAGATGAACACTGAAGCTTTCTTT.

This rearrangement joins TRBV6-5 to TRBJ2-1, with 10 bases that match TRBD2. This CDR3 spans 14 amino acids. CDR1 and CDR2 from the germline V gene are MNHEY and SVGAGI. V dropped 0 bases and J dropped 13; count of bases not matched to a gene: 6. In nucleotides, the CDR3 is TGTGCCAGCAGTTACTCGAATCTAGCGGGAGCTCAGTTCTTC. Protein product: CASSYSNLAGAQFF.